The 10 T cell receptor beta chains reported below all come from one sample, sequenced in a study of T cell responses to AZD1222 COVID-19 vaccine. Using immunoSEQ multiplex PCR, the repertoire was profiled, and TCRdb retains in-frame clones only, with some absent. The data hold more than 75,000 clones, with roughly nine tenths observed a single time. The specimen was peripheral blood, collected on day 0 of AZD1222 vaccination. The receptors stem from an adult in good health.

This clone was seen more than once but under ten times. V and J are TRBV12-3 or TRBV12-4 and TRBJ1-1, with D tentatively TRBD1 (5 bases). The V and J ends lost 7 bases and 4 bases respectively, with 13 bases between them. CDR3 length: 13 residues. CDR3: CASIGLGGTEAFF. CDR3 DNA: TGTGCCAGCATCGGCCTGGGGGGCACTGAAGCTTTCTTT.

The gene calls are TRBV30 and TRBJ1-4, with no clear D. Trimming cost V 4 bases and J 6 bases, with 15 bases left between them. The CDR3 contains 14 residues. The V gene's germline CDR1 is GTSNPN and CDR2 SVGIG (reference sequence). The CDR3 region has the DNA TGTGCCTGGACCCTCGACGTAAGATATGAAAAACTGTTTTTT. As protein: CAWTLDVRYEKLFF. Full variable domain (outside the CDR3, taken from reference TRBV30 and TRBJ1-4): SQTIHQWPATLVQPVGSPLSLECTVEGTSNPNLYWYRQAAGRGLQLLFYSVGIGQISSEVPQNLSASRPQDRQFILSSKKLLLSDSGFYLCAWTLDVRYEKLFFGSGTQLSVL.

This clone was picked up one time. The chain is built from TRBV5-1 and TRBJ2-2; the D is unclear. CDR3 length equals 15 residues. CDR1 and CDR2 (germline): SGHRS, YFSETQ. V lost 1 base and J 1 base, leaving 8 bases between the germline ends. The CDR3 bases are TGCGCCAGCAGCTTGCAATCCGGGAACACCGGGGAGCTGTTTTTT. Protein: CASSLQSGNTGELFF.

V and J are TRBV19 and TRBJ1-2; D is possibly TRBD1 (6 bases). CDR3 length: 14 amino acids. Trimming shortened V by 3 bases and J by 4 bases, and 12 bases separated the two germline ends. Germline-derived CDR1 and CDR2 are LNHDA and SQIVND (reference sequence). The CDR3 reads CASSIEQGRYGYTF. Written as DNA, the CDR3 is TGTGCCAGTAGTATTGAACAGGGACGCTATGGCTACACCTTC.

The chain is built from TRBV5-1 and TRBJ2-6; D is uncertain. Germline lookup yields CDR1 SGHRS and CDR2 YFSETQ. The V end lost 2 bases, the J end lost 0 bases, and 9 bases lay between the germline ends. This CDR3 has 16 amino acids. The CDR3 spells CASSFRLTSGANVLTF. Here the CDR3 DNA reads TGCGCCAGCAGCTTTAGGCTGACCTCTGGGGCCAACGTCCTGACTTTC.

This chain joins TRBV27 and TRBJ2-7; TRBD2 agrees at 8 bases. This CDR3 is built from 15 residues. V lost 0 bases and J lost 6; bases outside the gene matches: 7. The germline CDR1 and CDR2 sequences are MNHEY and SMNVEV (reference sequence). CDR3 sequence reads: CASSLSSLGRGEQYF. The CDR3 nucleotides read TGTGCCAGCAGTTTATCGTCGCTCGGGAGGGGCGAGCAGTACTTC.

The chain combines TRBV5-1 with TRBJ2-5; no definite D call. The germline V and J ends were trimmed by 1 base and 2 bases, with 3 bases remaining between them. CDR3 length equals 12 residues. Per the germline V gene, CDR1 is SGHRS and CDR2 is YFSETQ. CDR3 region: CASSLSQETQYF. CDR3 sequence (DNA): TGCGCCAGCAGCTTGTCACAAGAGACCCAGTACTTC.

J is TRBJ1-1 and V is TRBV10-3; 8 bases map to TRBD1. This CDR3 is 14 amino acids long. J gave up 1 base and V 7 bases, and 5 bases lay outside the gene matches. Looked up from germline, CDR1 is ENHRY and CDR2 is SYGVKD. The CDR3, as DNA: TGTGCCATCAAAAAGACAGGGGAGAACACTGAAGCTTTCTTT. It specifies CAIKKTGENTEAFF.

The rearrangement links TRBV9 to TRBJ2-2, with TRBD1 as a possible D gene (6 bases). Germline CDR1 SGDLS, CDR2 YYNGEE. Between the trimmed V and J ends, which lost 1 base and 4 bases, there was a span of 11 bases. The CDR3 has 15 residues. In nucleotides, the CDR3 is TGTGCCAGCAGCGTATTGCAGGGGATCACCGGGGAGCTGTTTTTT. Its protein product is CASSVLQGITGELFF. Full variable domain (remainder filled in from reference TRBV9 and TRBJ2-2): DSGVTQTPKHLITATGQRVTLRCSPRSGDLSVYWYQQSLDQGLQFLIQYYNGEERAKGNILERFSAQQFPDLHSELNLSSLELGDSALYFCASSVLQGITGELFFGEGSRLTVL.

This chain links TRBV3-1 (or the pseudogene TRBV3-2) with TRBJ2-6; the D gene is possibly TRBD2 (7 bases). Germline loops: CDR1 LGHDT, CDR2 YNNKEL (reference sequence). V was cut by 4 bases and J by 2 bases, with 15 bases left in between. The CDR3 totals 17 residues. The CDR3 region is CASSRLRGGAGANVLTF. CDR3 nucleotide sequence: TGTGCCAGCAGCCGTCTAAGGGGGGGCGCTGGGGCCAACGTCCTGACTTTC.